These 20 T cell receptor beta chains share one sample of origin, sequenced in a study of cytomegalovirus exposure and HLA in healthy donors (dated 2017 in TCRdb). Preparation of the library involved the immunoSEQ multiplex PCR assay. The multiplex PCR relied on a mix of 60 forward primers for TCR Vbeta segments and 13 reverse primers for TCR Jbeta segments. In TCRdb, the immuneACCESS table is reduced to in-frame sequences with V and J assigned. These tables do not hold every clone; where another copy was compared, an unresolved V gene accounts for under half, and the others remain unexplained. The sample table records around 53,000 clones. Clones ranked in the top ten supply roughly an eighth of the sample. Sequenced: PBMCs. These receptors originate from a woman in her 30s in good health and CMV-seropositive.

The V call is TRBV27, the J call TRBJ1-4; 7 nucleotides align to TRBD1. V shed 4 bases, J shed 5 bases, and the junction held 4 bases outside the gene matches. Germline V CDR1 and CDR2: MNHEY, SMNVEV (reference sequence). There are 14 residues in the CDR3. This CDR3 reads CASSYRGRNEKLFF. Here the CDR3 DNA reads TGTGCCAGCAGTTATAGGGGGCGCAATGAAAAACTGTTTTTT.

The chain joins TRBV28 to TRBJ1-1; D unclear. Germline V gives CDR1 MDHEN, CDR2 SYDVKM. Trimming took 6 bases from V and 8 from J, leaving 10 bases between them. The CDR3 consists of 11 residues. In DNA form, the CDR3 reads TGTGCCAGCAGGAGAGGGTTGGAAGCTTTCTTT. Translating gives CASRRGLEAFF.

V is TRBV30 and J is TRBJ1-2; D gene uncertain. The CDR3 totals 12 residues. V lost 2 bases, J lost 8 bases, and 12 bases lay in between. Germline loops: CDR1 GTSNPN, CDR2 SVGIG (reference sequence). CDR3 coding DNA: TGTGCCTGGAGTCCATCACTCGGGGGCTACACCTTC. It translates to CAWSPSLGGYTF.

The CDR3 DNA sequence: TGTGCCAGCAGCGTAGGAGGAGACAATCAGCCCCAGCATTTT. Its protein is CASSVGGDNQPQHF. The chain combines TRBV9 with TRBJ1-5; no reliable D call. Germline loops: CDR1 SGDLS, CDR2 YYNGEE. Trimming took off 0 bases at V and 3 bases at J, with 7 bases between the two ends. The CDR3 sequence is 14 residues long.

This chain uses TRBV4-1 with TRBJ2-7, with D possibly being TRBD1 (5 bases). This CDR3 is built from 13 residues. CDR1 and CDR2 from the germline V gene are MGHRA and YSYEKL. With 3 bases removed from V and 3 bases from J, the gap between germline ends came to 9 bases. CDR3: CASSQFRDYEQYF. CDR3 DNA: TGCGCCAGCAGCCAGTTCAGGGACTACGAGCAGTACTTC.

The chain joins TRBV10-3 to TRBJ2-1; 9 bases fit TRBD1. Germline CDR1 and CDR2: ENHRY and SYGVKD. The CDR3 contains 14 residues. Trimming cost V 7 bases and J 5 bases; bases outside gene matches: 6. The CDR3 protein is CAINRGLEDNEQFF. For the CDR3, the DNA is TGTGCCATCAACAGGGGGCTGGAGGACAATGAGCAGTTCTTC.

The J gene is TRBJ2-7, the V gene TRBV5-4; TRBD1 aligns across 8 bases. Trimming at V came to 0 bases and at J to 2 bases, leaving 1 base not matched to a gene. Germline V CDR1 and CDR2: SGHNT, YYREEE (reference sequence). This CDR3 has 14 amino acids. CDR3 bases: TGTGCCAGCAGCTTGGGACAGGGGCCCTACGAGCAGTACTTC. Translating it yields CASSLGQGPYEQYF.

The rearrangement links TRBV6-5 to TRBJ1-2; weak D call: TRBD1 (6 bases). CDR3 length: 14 amino acids. V dropped 5 bases and J dropped 8 bases, with 18 bases sitting between them. The germline CDR1 and CDR2 sequences are MNHEY and SVGAGI. Here the CDR3 DNA reads TGTGCCAGCAGTCCCGGGACGGGGGGCTGGGGCTACACCTTC. This encodes CASSPGTGGWGYTF.

The chain combines TRBV5-6 with TRBJ1-2; weak D call: TRBD1 (5 bases). Trimming pared 5 bases from V and 6 bases from J, leaving 23 bases between. CDR3 length: 16 amino acids. The germline gives CDR1 SGHDT, CDR2 YYEEEE. The CDR3 region has the DNA TGTGCCAGCAGAACAAGATCCGGGGGGAACCACCATGGCTACACCTTC. Translated, it gives CASRTRSGGNHHGYTF.

The chain employs TRBV30 and TRBJ2-7, with D unclear. Germline values: CDR1 GTSNPN, CDR2 SVGIG (reference sequence). The CDR3 consists of 11 residues. V lost 1 base to trimming and J lost 3 bases, with 4 bases between them. This CDR3 reads CAWSAFYEQYF. The CDR3 DNA reads as TGTGCCTGGAGTGCATTCTACGAGCAGTACTTC.

The rearrangement uses TRBV27 and TRBJ2-1, with 9 bases matching TRBD1. This CDR3 is 13 amino acids long. Looked up from germline, CDR1 is MNHEY and CDR2 is SMNVEV (reference sequence). With V trimmed by 5 bases and J by 7 bases, 3 bases remained unmatched. The CDR3 loop reads CASSVDRGNEQFF. The CDR3 DNA reads as TGTGCCAGCAGTGTGGACAGGGGAAATGAGCAGTTCTTC.

V is TRBV5-4 and J is TRBJ1-1; 7 nucleotides line up with TRBD1. There are 15 residues in the CDR3. V trimming: 0 bases; J trimming: 1 base; junction bases outside the gene matches: 3. Germline V lookup: CDR1 SGHNT, CDR2 YYREEE (reference sequence). The CDR3 nucleotides read TGTGCCAGCAGCTTGGAGGGGGCCCCGAACACTGAAGCTTTCTTT. It encodes CASSLEGAPNTEAFF. The whole variable domain, filled in from reference TRBV5-4 and TRBJ1-1, reads ETGVTQSPTHLIKTRGQQVTLRCSSQSGHNTVSWYQQALGQGPQFIFQYYREEENGRGNFPPRFSGLQFPNYSSELNVNALELDDSALYLCASSLEGAPNTEAFFGQGTRLTVV.

The chain's CDR3 is CASRVGTGTNYGYTF. The CDR3 DNA reads TGTGCCAGCAGGGTCGGGACAGGGACTAACTATGGCTACACCTTC. The chain has TRBV2 and TRBJ1-2, with 9 bases aligning to TRBD1. The CDR3 runs to 15 residues. The V segment lost 6 bases and the J segment 0 bases; nucleotides outside the gene matches: 5. Germline lookup yields CDR1 SNHLY and CDR2 FYNNEI.

The chain couples TRBV2 to TRBJ2-2, with TRBD2 matching 8 bases. This CDR3 comprises 14 residues. The J segment lost 8 bases and the V segment lost 7 bases, leaving 9 bases of the junction unmatched. Germline V gives CDR1 SNHLY, CDR2 FYNNEI. The CDR3 sequence is CASNILAASGELFF. CDR3 nucleotide sequence: TGTGCCAGCAACATACTAGCGGCTTCGGGGGAGCTGTTTTTT.

This chain links TRBV4-1 with TRBJ1-1; 9 bases are a match to TRBD1. The CDR3 extends over 17 amino acids. Germline CDR1 is MGHRA and CDR2 is YSYEKL. The trim removed 4 bases at V and 3 bases at J, leaving 12 bases unmatched. The chain's CDR3 is CASSPHAVTGGYTEAFF. DNA for the CDR3: TGCGCCAGCAGCCCCCACGCTGTGACAGGGGGGTACACTGAAGCTTTCTTT.

This chain uses TRBV6-1 with TRBJ1-1; no clear D. The germline V and J ends were trimmed by 6 bases and 3 bases, with 8 bases remaining between them. The CDR3 length is 12 residues. Germline CDR1 and CDR2: MNHNS and SASEGT. The CDR3 region is CASRSTYTEAFF. The CDR3 DNA is TGTGCCAGCAGGTCAACTTACACTGAAGCTTTCTTT.

The chain couples TRBV29-1 to TRBJ2-1; 7 bases map to TRBD2. This CDR3 has 11 amino acids. The germline CDR1 and CDR2 sequences are SQVTM and ANQGSEA. V was clipped by 4 bases and J by 8 bases; unmatched bases: 2. This CDR3 is CSVGGGDEQFF. In nucleotides, the CDR3 is TGCAGCGTTGGGGGAGGGGATGAGCAGTTCTTC.

CDR3 region: CASSEYFSQGLDTQYF. Written as DNA, the CDR3 is TGTGCCAGCAGTGAATATTTCAGTCAGGGGTTAGATACGCAGTATTTT. This rearrangement joins TRBV25-1 to TRBJ2-3; possibly TRBD1 for D (6 bases). CDR3 length: 16 residues. Trimming took 0 bases from V and 5 from J, leaving 15 bases between them. Germline lookup yields CDR1 MGHDK and CDR2 SYGVNS.

V is TRBV4-1 and J is TRBJ2-3; 8 nucleotides match TRBD2. Trimming cost V 1 base and J 5 bases; bases outside gene matches: 5. This CDR3 comprises 15 residues. The germline V gene encodes CDR1 MGHRA and CDR2 YSYEKL. As DNA, the CDR3 is TGCGCCAGCAGCCAAGTTGGGACTAGAAAAGATACGCAGTATTTT. This codes for CASSQVGTRKDTQYF.

The rearrangement links TRBV6-6 to TRBJ2-7; D perhaps matches TRBD2 (5 bases). Germline V gene sequence: CDR1 MNHNY, CDR2 SVGAGI (reference sequence). This CDR3 has 13 amino acids. Between the trimmed V and J ends, which lost 5 bases and 3 bases, there was a span of 11 bases. In nucleotides, the CDR3 is TGTGCCAGCAGTATTCCGGGGAACTACGAGCAGTACTTC. Residues: CASSIPGNYEQYF.